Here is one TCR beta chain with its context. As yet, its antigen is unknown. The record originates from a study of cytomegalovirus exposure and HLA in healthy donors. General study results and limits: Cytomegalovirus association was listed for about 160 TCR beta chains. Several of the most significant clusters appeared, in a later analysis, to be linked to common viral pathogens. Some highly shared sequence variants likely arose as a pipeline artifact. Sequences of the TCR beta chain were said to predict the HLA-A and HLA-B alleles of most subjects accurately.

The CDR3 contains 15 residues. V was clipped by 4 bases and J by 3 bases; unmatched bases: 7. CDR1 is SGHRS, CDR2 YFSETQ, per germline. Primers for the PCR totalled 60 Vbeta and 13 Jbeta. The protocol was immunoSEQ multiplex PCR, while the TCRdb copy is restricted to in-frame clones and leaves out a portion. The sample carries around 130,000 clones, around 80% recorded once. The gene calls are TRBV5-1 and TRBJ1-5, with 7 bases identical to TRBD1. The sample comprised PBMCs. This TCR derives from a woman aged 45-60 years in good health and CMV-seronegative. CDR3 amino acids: CASSLTGADNQPQHF. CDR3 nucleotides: TGCGCCAGCAGCCTAACAGGGGCAGACAATCAGCCCCAGCATTTT.